Listed below are T cell receptor beta chains from one sample, sequenced in a study of blood T cell repertoires in COVID-19. The assay was immunoSEQ multiplex PCR, and TCRdb's table has in-frame clones only and misses some. The repertoire consists of fewer than 200,000 clones, with roughly 84% occurring once and the leading ten covering about 1.2%. The sequenced sample was peripheral blood. The receptors stem from a man in his 60s who had recovered from COVID-19. CDR3s include the opening cysteine and the closing phenylalanine or tryptophan. The D gene is left open where the match is weak. The listing skips clone size in some rows; elsewhere it reads once, few, many or a size class.

clone_size	v_call	j_call	d_call	cdr3_nt	cdr3_aa
.	TRBV5-5	TRBJ1-1	.	TGTGCCAGCAGCTTGGGCAGACTCATGAACACTGAAGCTTTCTTT	CASSLGRLMNTEAFF
.	TRBV5-4	TRBJ1-1	TRBD1	TGTGCCAGCAGCCTTCTGACAGGGCCGAACACTGAAGCTTTCTTT	CASSLLTGPNTEAFF
.	TRBV5-5	TRBJ1-5	.	TGTGCCAGCAGCTTGTTTGTGGGGCTCAATCAGCCCCAGCATTTT	CASSLFVGLNQPQHF
.	TRBV11-2	TRBJ2-5	TRBD2	TGTGCCAGCAGCGGAGAGCGGGGGGGCCGGGAGACCCAGTACTTC	CASSGERGGRETQYF
once	TRBV30	TRBJ1-3	.	TGTGCCTGGAGTGTACTGGAGGTGGGGGGAAACACCATATATTTT	CAWSVLEVGGNTIYF
.	TRBV2	TRBJ1-6	.	TGTGCCAGCAGCCCAGGCTCCTATAATTCACCCCTCCACTTT	CASSPGSYNSPLHF
.	TRBV5-1	TRBJ2-7	TRBD1	TGCGCCAGCAGCGGGACAGGGGATGTCCACGAGCAGTACTTC	CASSGTGDVHEQYF
.	TRBV19	TRBJ2-1	.	TGTGCCAGTAGTACCGGTCGACAGGCCGGGCAGTTCTTC	CASSTGRQAGQFF
.	TRBV3-1/TRBV3-2	TRBJ2-2	TRBD1	TGTGCCAGCAGCCTTATGACAGGGAGGAACACCGGGGAGCTGTTTTTT	CASSLMTGRNTGELFF
.	TRBV5-6	TRBJ1-1	.	TGTGCCAGCAGCTTAAAGCCTCTGTGGGCGAACACTGAAGCTTTCTTT	CASSLKPLWANTEAFF
.	TRBV19	TRBJ2-5	.	TGTGCCAGTAGGGATAGGGGGGGTCAGGAGACCCAGTACTTC	CASRDRGGQETQYF
.	TRBV9	TRBJ1-1	TRBD1	TGTGCCAGCAGCTTTCAGGGGGTGAACACTGAAGCTTTCTTT	CASSFQGVNTEAFF
.	TRBV5-6	TRBJ1-4	.	TGTGCCAGCAGCCCTGGTGGGTTTGGACAGCGAAATGAAAAACTGTTTTTT	CASSPGGFGQRNEKLFF
.	TRBV5-8	TRBJ1-1	TRBD1	TGTGCCAGCAGGACAGGGTTTTGGGGGACTGAAGCTTTCTTT	CASRTGFWGTEAFF
.	TRBV5-1	TRBJ2-7	.	TGCGCCAGCAGCTTGTTCACAGGGTCCTACGAGCAGTACTTC	CASSLFTGSYEQYF
.	TRBV7-8	TRBJ2-7	.	TGTGCCAGCAGCCCTGTCCGGTGGGGGGGGCCCTTC	CASSPVRWGGPF
.	TRBV27	TRBJ2-7	TRBD2	TGTGCCAGCAGGGGACTAGCCACCCCCTTGAGCGAGCAGTACTTC	CASRGLATPLSEQYF
.	TRBV12-3/TRBV12-4	TRBJ1-1	.	TGTGCCAGCAGTTTTGATGTGAGGGAGGCTTTCTTT	CASSFDVREAFF
.	TRBV9	TRBJ2-5	.	TGTGCCAGCAGCGTAGAGGGTCGGGCAGGGGTAGACGAGACCCAGTACTTC	CASSVEGRAGVDETQYF
.	TRBV7-2	TRBJ1-1	.	TGTGCCAGCAGCTTAGTAGCTGGGGACAACATGGAAGCTTTCTTT	CASSLVAGDNMEAFF
.	TRBV3-1/TRBV3-2	TRBJ1-1	.	TGTGCCAGCAGCCACGGACAGCTGAACACTGAAGCTTTCTTT	CASSHGQLNTEAFF
few	TRBV29-1	TRBJ1-5	TRBD1	TGCAGCGTAGGACAGGGAAACCAGCCCCAGCATTTT	CSVGQGNQPQHF
.	TRBV6-2/TRBV6-3	TRBJ1-5	.	TGTGCCAGCAGCAACCCGACAAATCAGCCCCAGCATTTT	CASSNPTNQPQHF
.	TRBV18	TRBJ2-1	.	TGTGCCAGCTCACTCGGAGGGTCGGGGGACTACAATGAGCAGTTCTTC	CASSLGGSGDYNEQFF
.	TRBV3-1/TRBV3-2	TRBJ1-2	TRBD1	TGTGCCAGCAGCCAAACGGGACAGGCGTGGGGGGGCTACACCTTC	CASSQTGQAWGGYTF
.	TRBV5-4	TRBJ1-1	TRBD1	TGTGCCAGCAGCTTGCAGGGGGGAACTGAAGCTTTCTTT	CASSLQGGTEAFF
.	TRBV3-1/TRBV3-2	TRBJ2-5	TRBD2	TGTGCCAGCAGCCAAGATAGAGCGGGGCACCAGCAGACCCAGTACTTC	CASSQDRAGHQQTQYF
.	TRBV20-1	TRBJ1-1	TRBD1	TGCAGTGCTAGTGAGGGACAGGGACTCTTTAACACTGAAGCTTTCTTT	CSASEGQGLFNTEAFF
.	TRBV6-5	TRBJ1-3	TRBD1	TGTGCCAGCAGTCGGACAGGGTTCTCTGGAAACACCATATATTTT	CASSRTGFSGNTIYF
.	TRBV27	TRBJ2-7	.	TGTGCCAGCAGTTTGGGTGGCCAGGCCTACGAGCAGTACTTC	CASSLGGQAYEQYF
.	TRBV6-5	TRBJ1-2	.	TGTGCCAGCAGCGGCAGGATCACTAACTATGGCTACACCTTC	CASSGRITNYGYTF
.	TRBV28	TRBJ2-5	TRBD1	TGTGCCAGCAGGACAGGGGGGGTAGAGACCCAGTACTTC	CASRTGGVETQYF
.	TRBV7-2	TRBJ2-6	.	TGTGCCAGCAGCTTATCCGGGTCCGGGGCCAACGTCCTGACTTTC	CASSLSGSGANVLTF